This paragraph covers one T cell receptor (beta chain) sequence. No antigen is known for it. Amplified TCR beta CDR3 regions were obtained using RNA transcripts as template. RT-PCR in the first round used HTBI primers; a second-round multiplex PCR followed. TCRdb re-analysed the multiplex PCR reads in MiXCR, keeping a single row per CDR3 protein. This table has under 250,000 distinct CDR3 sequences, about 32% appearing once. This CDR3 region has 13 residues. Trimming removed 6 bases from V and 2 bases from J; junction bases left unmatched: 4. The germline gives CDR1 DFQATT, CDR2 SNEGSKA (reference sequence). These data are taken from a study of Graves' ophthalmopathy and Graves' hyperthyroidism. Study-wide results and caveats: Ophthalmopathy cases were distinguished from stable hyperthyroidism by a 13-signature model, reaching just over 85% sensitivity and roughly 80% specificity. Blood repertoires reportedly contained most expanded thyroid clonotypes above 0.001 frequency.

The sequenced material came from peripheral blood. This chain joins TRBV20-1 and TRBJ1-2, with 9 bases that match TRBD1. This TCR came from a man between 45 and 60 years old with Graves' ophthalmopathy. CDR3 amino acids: CSAGGTGNYGYTF. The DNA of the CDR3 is TGCAGTGCAGGGGGGACAGGGAACTATGGCTACACCTTC.